This T cell receptor (beta chain) was profiled in a study of T cells in localized non-small cell lung cancer. As concerns this clone: Its antigen is currently unknown.

The ends lost 0 bases at V and 3 bases at J; junction bases unmatched: 4. The CDR3 runs 16 residues. Germline V CDR1 and CDR2: SGHRS, YFSETQ. Notes on the study in general: The greatest T cell clonality was found in uninvolved adjacent lung (higher than in tumor). The tumor had only one region sequenced, so heterogeneity remains possible.

TCRdb keeps only in-frame clones here, not all; method: immunoSEQ multiplex PCR. This sample yields tens of thousands of clones, of which about 90% are seen a single time; under 7.5% belongs to the top ten. The chain recombines TRBV5-1 with TRBJ2-7; 12 bases agree with TRBD2. The TCR sequence derives from a male donor at least 60 years old with stage I squamous cell lung carcinoma. Specimen: peripheral blood, collected before any cancer treatment. CDR3 region: CASSLGTSGALYEQYF. The CDR3, as DNA: TGCGCCAGCAGCTTGGGGACTAGCGGGGCTCTCTACGAGCAGTACTTC.